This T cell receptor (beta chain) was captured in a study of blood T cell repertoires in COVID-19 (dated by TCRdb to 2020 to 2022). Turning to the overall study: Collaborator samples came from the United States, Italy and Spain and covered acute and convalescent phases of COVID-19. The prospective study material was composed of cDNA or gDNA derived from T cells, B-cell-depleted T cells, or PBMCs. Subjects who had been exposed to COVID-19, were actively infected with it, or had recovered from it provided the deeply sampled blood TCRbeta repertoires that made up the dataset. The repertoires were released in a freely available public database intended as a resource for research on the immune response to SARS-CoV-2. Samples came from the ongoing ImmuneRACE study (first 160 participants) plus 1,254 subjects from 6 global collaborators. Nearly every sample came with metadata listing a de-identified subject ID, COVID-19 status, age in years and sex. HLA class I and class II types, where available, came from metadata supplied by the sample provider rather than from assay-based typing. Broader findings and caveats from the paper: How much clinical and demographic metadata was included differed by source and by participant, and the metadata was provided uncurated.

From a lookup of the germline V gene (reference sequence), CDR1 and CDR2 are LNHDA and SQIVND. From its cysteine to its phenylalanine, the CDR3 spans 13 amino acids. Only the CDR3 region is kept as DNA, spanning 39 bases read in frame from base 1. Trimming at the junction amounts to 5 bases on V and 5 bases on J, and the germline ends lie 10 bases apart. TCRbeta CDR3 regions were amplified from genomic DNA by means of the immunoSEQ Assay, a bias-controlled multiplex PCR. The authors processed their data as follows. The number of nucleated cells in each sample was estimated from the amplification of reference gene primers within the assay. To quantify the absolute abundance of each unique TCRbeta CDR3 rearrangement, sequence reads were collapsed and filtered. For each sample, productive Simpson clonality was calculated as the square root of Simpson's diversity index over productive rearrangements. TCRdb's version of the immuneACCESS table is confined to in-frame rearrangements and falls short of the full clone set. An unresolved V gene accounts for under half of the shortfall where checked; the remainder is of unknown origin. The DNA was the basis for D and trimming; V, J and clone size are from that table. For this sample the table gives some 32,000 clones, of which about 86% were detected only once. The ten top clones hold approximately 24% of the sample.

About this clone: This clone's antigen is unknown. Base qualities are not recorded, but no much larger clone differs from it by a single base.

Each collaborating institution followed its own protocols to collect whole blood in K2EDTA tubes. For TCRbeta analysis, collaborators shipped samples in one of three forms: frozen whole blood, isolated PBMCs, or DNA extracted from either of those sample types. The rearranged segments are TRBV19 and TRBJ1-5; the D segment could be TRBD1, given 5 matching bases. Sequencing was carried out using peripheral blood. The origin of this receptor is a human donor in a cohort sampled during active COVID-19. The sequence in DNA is TGTGCCAGTAGTCTACAGGTTTATCAGCCCCAGCATTTT. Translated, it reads CASSLQVYQPQHF.